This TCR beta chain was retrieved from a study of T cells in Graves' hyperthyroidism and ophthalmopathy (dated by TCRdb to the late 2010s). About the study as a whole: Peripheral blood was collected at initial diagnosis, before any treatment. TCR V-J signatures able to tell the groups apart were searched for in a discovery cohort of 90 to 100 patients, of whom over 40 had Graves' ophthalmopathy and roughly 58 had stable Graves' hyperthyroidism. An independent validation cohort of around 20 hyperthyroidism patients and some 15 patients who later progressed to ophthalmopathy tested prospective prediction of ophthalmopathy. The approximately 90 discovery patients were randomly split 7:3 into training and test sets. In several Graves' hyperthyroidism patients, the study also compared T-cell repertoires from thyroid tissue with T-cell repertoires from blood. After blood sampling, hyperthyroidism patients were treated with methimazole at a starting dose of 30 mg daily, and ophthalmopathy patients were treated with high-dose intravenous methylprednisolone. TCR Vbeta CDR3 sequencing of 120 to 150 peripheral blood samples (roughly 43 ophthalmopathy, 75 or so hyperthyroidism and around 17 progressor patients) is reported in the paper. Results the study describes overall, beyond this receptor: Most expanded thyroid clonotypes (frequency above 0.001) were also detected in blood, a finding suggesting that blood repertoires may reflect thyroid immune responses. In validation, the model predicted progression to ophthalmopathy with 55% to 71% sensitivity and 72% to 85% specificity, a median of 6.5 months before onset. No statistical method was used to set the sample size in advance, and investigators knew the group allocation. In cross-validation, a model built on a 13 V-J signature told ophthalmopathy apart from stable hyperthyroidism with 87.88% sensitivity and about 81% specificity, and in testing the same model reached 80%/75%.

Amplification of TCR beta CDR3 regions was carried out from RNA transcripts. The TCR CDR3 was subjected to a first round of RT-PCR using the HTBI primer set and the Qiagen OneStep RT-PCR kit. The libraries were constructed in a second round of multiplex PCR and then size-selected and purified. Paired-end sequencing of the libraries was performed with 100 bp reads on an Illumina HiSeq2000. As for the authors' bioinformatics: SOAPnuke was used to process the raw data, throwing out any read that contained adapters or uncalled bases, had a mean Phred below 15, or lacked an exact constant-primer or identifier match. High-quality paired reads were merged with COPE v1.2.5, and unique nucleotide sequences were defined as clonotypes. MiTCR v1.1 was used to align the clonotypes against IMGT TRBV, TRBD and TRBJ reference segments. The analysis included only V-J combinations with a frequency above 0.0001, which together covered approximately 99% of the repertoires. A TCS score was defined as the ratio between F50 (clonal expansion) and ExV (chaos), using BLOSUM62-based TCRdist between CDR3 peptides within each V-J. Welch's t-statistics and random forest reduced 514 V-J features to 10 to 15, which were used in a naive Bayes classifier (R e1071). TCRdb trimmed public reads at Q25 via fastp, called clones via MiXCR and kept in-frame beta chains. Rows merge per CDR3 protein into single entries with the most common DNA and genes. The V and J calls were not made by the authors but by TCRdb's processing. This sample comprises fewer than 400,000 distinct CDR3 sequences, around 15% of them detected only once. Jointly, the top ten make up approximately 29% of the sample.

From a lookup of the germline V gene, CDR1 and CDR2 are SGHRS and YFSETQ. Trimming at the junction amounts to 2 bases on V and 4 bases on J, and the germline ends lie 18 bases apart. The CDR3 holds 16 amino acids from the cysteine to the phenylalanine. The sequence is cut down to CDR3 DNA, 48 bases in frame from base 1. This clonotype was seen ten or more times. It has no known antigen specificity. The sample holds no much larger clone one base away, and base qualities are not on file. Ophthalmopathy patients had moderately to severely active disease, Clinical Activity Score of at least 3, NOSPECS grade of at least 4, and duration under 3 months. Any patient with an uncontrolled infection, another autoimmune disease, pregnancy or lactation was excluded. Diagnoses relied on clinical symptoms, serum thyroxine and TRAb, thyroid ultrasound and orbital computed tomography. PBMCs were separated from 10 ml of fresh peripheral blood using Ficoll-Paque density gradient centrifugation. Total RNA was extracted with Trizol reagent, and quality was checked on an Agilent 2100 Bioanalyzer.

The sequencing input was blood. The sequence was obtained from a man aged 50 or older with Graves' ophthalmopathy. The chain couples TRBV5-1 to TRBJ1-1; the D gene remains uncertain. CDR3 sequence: CASSLVTTEHGTEAFF. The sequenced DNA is TGCGCCAGCAGCTTAGTTACAACAGAGCACGGCACTGAAGCTTTCTTT.